This T cell receptor (beta chain) was observed in a study of CD8 T cells in Susac syndrome. Random hexamers were used to reverse transcribe an amount of about 0.45 to 1 ug RNA. TCRdb analysed the immunoSEQ multiplex PCR reads with MiXCR anew, one entry per CDR3 protein. Among about 240,000 distinct CDR3 sequences listed, 90% to 97% were seen once. V was clipped by 5 bases and J by 5 bases; unmatched bases: 4. The CDR3 spans 13 residues. CDR1 is LNHDA, CDR2 SQIVND, per germline (reference sequence). Sequencing input: CD4+ T cells from PBMCs. The receptor comes from a human donor with Susac syndrome. The chain links TRBV19 to TRBJ1-1, with 8 bases that match TRBD1. The CDR3 DNA follows: TGTGCCAGTAGTGCACAGGGGGGAACTGAAGCTTTCTTT. Translated, it gives CASSAQGGTEAFF.